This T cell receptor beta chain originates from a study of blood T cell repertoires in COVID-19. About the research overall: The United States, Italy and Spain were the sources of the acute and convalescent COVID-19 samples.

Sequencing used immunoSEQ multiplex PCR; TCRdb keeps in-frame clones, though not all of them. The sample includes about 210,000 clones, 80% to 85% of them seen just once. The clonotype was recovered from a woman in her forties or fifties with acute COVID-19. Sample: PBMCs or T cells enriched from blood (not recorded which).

CDR3 bases: TGTGCCAGCAGTAGGACTAGCGGTAGCACAGATACGCAGTATTTT. Translating gives CASSRTSGSTDTQYF. The chain couples TRBV6-5 to TRBJ2-3, with 10 positions matching TRBD2. The CDR3 covers 15 residues. Germline CDR1 is MNHEY and CDR2 is SVGAGI. V gave up 5 bases and J gave up 0 bases; unmatched junction bases: 2.